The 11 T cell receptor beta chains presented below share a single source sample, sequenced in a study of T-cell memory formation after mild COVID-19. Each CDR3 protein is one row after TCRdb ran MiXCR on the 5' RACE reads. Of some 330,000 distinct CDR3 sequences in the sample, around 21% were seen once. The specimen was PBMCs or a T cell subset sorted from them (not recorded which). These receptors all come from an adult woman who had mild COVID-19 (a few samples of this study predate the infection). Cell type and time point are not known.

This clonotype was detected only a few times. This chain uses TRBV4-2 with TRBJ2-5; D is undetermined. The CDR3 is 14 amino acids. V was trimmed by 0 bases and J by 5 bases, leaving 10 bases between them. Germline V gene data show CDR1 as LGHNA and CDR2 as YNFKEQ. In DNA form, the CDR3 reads TGTGCCAGCAGCCAAGAAGGGTTGGGGGAGACCCAGTACTTC. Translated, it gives CASSQEGLGETQYF.

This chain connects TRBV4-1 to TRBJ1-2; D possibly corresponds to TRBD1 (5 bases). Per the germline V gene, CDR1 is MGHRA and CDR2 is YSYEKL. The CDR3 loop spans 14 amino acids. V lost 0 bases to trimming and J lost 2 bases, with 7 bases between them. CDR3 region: CASSQEGVNYGYTF. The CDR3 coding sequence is TGCGCCAGCAGCCAAGAAGGGGTAAACTATGGCTACACCTTC.

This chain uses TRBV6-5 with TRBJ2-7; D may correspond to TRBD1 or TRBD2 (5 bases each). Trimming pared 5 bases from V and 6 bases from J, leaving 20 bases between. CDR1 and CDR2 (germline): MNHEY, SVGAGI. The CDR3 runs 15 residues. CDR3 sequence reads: CASSALGLEGVEQYF. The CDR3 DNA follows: TGTGCCAGCAGTGCCTTGGGGCTAGAGGGAGTCGAGCAGTACTTC.

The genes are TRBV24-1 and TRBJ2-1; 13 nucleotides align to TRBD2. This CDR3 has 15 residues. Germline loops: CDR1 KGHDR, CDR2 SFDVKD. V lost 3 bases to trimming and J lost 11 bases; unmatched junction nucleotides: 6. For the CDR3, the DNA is TGTGCCACCAGTGATGCTACCGGGACTAGCGGGAAGCAGTTCTTC. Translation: CATSDATGTSGKQFF.

The CDR3 nucleotides read TGCAGTGGGTTGAGAAAGAATGCCGAGCAGTACTTC. Translation gives CSGLRKNAEQYF. The V gene is TRBV20-1, the J gene TRBJ2-7; no firm D call. This CDR3 is built from 12 residues. Trimming removed 7 bases at V and 6 bases at J, with 16 bases between. Germline-derived CDR1 and CDR2 are DFQATT and SNEGSKA (reference sequence).

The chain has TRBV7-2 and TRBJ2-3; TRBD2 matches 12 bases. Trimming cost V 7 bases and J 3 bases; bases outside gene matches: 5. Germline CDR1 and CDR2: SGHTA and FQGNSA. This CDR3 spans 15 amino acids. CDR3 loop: CASNLAGGPTDTQYF. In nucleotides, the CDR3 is TGTGCCAGCAATCTAGCGGGAGGGCCGACAGATACGCAGTATTTT.

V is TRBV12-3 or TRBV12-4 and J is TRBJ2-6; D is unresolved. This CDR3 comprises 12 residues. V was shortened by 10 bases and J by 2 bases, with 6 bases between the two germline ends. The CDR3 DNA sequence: TGTGCCACAAGAACTGGGGCCAACGTCCTGACTTTC. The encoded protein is CATRTGANVLTF.

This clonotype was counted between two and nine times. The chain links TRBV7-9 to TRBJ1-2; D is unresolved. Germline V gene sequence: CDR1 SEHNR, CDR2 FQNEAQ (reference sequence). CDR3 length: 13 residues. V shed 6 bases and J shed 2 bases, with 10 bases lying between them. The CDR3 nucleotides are TGTGCCAGCAGTCCAGGAGCCAACTATGGCTACACCTTC. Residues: CASSPGANYGYTF. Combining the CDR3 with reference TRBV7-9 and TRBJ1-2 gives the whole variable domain DTGVSQNPRHKITKRGQNVTFRCDPISEHNRLYWYRQTLGQGPEFLTYFQNEAQLEKSRLLSDRFSAERPKGSFSTLEIQRTEQGDSAMYLCASSPGANYGYTFGSGTRLTVV.

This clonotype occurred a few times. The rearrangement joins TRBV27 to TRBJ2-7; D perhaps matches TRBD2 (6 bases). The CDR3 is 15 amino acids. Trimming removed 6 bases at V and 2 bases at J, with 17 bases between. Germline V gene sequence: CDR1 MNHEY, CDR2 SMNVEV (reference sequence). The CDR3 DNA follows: TGTGCCAGCAGCCTAGGACATGGGGGGACCTACGAGCAGTACTTC. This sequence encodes CASSLGHGGTYEQYF.

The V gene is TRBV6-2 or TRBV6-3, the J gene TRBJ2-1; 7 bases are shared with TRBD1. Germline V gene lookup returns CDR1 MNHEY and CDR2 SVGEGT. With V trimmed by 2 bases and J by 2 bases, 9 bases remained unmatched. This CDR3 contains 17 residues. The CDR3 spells CASSYGDYGQAYNEQFF. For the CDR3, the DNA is TGTGCCAGCAGTTACGGCGACTATGGACAGGCCTACAATGAGCAGTTCTTC.

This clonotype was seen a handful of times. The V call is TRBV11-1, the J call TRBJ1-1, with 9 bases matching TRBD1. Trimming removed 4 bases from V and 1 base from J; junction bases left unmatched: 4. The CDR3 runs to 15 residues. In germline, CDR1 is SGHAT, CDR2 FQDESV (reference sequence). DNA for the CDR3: TGTGCCAGCAGCTACCGACAGGGGGGGAACACTGAAGCTTTCTTT. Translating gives CASSYRQGGNTEAFF.